The 12 T cell receptor beta chains below come from one sample, sequenced in a study of blood T cells in healthy people across ages. Alongside a J-beta primer mix, a sample-barcoded 5' primer served in a second PCR lasting roughly 6 to 11 cycles. MiXCR was run by TCRdb on the 5' RACE reads, yielding one entry per CDR3 protein. The table includes 1.4 million to 1.5 million distinct CDR3 sequences, about 40% detected once. Sequencing was performed on blood. The receptors derive from a woman between 18 and 29 years old in good health.

The J gene is TRBJ1-1, the V gene TRBV29-1; TRBD1 aligns across 7 bases. Germline loops: CDR1 SQVTM, CDR2 ANQGSEA. Trimming cost V 4 bases and J 3 bases; bases outside gene matches: 5. There are 13 residues in the CDR3. CDR3 DNA: TGCAGCGTTGGTCCAGGGGGGTACACTGAAGCTTTCTTT. Encoded protein: CSVGPGGYTEAFF.

Only a few counts were recorded for this clonotype. The CDR3 protein is CASSQDFLAGASTDTQYF. CDR3 nucleotide sequence: TGTGCCAGCAGCCAAGACTTCTTGGCGGGGGCCTCCACAGATACGCAGTATTTT. The chain links TRBV3-1 to TRBJ2-3; D possibly corresponds to TRBD2 (7 bases). The germline V gene encodes CDR1 LGHDT and CDR2 YNNKEL (reference sequence). V lost 0 bases to trimming and J lost 2 bases, with 18 bases between them. The CDR3 sequence is 18 residues long.

The chain recombines TRBV5-1 with TRBJ1-2; 9 nucleotides agree with TRBD1. The V gene end was trimmed by 0 bases and the J gene end by 6 bases; junction bases not matched to a gene: 15. The CDR3 length is 18 residues. From germline, CDR1 is SGHRS and CDR2 YFSETQ. CDR3 sequence: CASSLGEPDRGRSNGYTF. The CDR3 DNA follows: TGCGCCAGCAGCTTGGGGGAGCCGGACAGGGGAAGGAGTAATGGCTACACCTTC.

The chain combines TRBV4-2 with TRBJ2-1, with 10 nucleotides matching TRBD2. The CDR3 runs to 18 residues. Germline-derived CDR1 and CDR2 are LGHNA and YNFKEQ. The V and J ends lost 1 base and 5 bases, in that order; junction bases with no gene match: 11. CDR3 protein: CASSQGYMGAGGDNEQFF. CDR3 coding DNA: TGTGCCAGCAGCCAAGGATACATGGGAGCGGGAGGGGACAATGAGCAGTTCTTC.

The V gene is TRBV6-5, the J gene TRBJ2-1; TRBD2 agrees at 11 bases. The V and J ends lost 2 bases and 5 bases, in that order; junction bases with no gene match: 17. From germline, CDR1 is MNHEY and CDR2 SVGAGI. The CDR3 has 20 amino acids. The CDR3 nucleotides are TGTGCCAGCAGTTACCAGTATACTAGCGGGAGAGTGCGTGTGGACAATGAGCAGTTCTTC. Translated: CASSYQYTSGRVRVDNEQFF.

The chain employs TRBV27 and TRBJ2-1; a weak D match, TRBD2 (6 bases). CDR1 MNHEY and CDR2 SMNVEV come from the germline V gene (reference sequence). With 3 bases removed from V and 10 bases from J, the gap between germline ends came to 13 bases. This CDR3 is 13 amino acids long. The DNA for the CDR3 is TGTGCCAGCAGTTTGACTAGGTTGGGGGAGCAGTTCTTC. Translated: CASSLTRLGEQFF.

Notes on this clonotype: One end of the junction fails to match germline, which may point to a read error. The rearrangement uses TRBV28 and TRBJ2-3; possibly TRBD1 or TRBD2 for D (5 bases each). The CDR3 is made up of 15 amino acids. The V gene's germline CDR1 is MDHEN and CDR2 SYDVKM. In DNA, the CDR3 is TGTGCCGGCAGCCCCGGGACGAAAACCACAGATACGCAGTATTTT. It yields the protein CAGSPGTKTTDTQYF.

This rearrangement joins TRBV6-6 to TRBJ1-5; a possible D gene is TRBD1 (5 bases). Trimming removed 6 bases at V and 3 bases at J, with 12 bases between. Per the germline V gene, CDR1 is MNHNY and CDR2 is SVGAGI (reference sequence). This CDR3 has 14 residues. The CDR3 nucleotides are TGTGCCAGCAGCTCCGGCAGGGACAATCAGCCCCAGCATTTT. Its protein product is CASSSGRDNQPQHF.

The chain has TRBV3-1 and TRBJ2-1, with TRBD2 matching 7 bases. The CDR3 has 15 residues. The V and J ends lost 3 bases and 4 bases, in that order; junction bases with no gene match: 6. Germline CDR1 is LGHDT and CDR2 is YNNKEL (reference sequence). The CDR3 coding sequence is TGTGCCAGCAGCCATCTACTAGCGAATTACAATGAGCAGTTCTTC. Protein product: CASSHLLANYNEQFF.

The chain combines TRBV12-3 or TRBV12-4 with TRBJ2-7, with 7 positions matching TRBD1. Germline trimming cut 5 bases from V and 7 bases from J; bases unmatched to any gene: 11. The CDR3 is 14 amino acids. CDR3 protein: CASSKVPGQPEQYF. The CDR3 DNA sequence: TGTGCCAGCAGTAAGGTCCCGGGACAGCCTGAGCAGTACTTC.

The count of this clonotype is one. V is TRBV20-1 and J is TRBJ1-2; 12 nucleotides align to TRBD1. From germline, CDR1 is DFQATT and CDR2 SNEGSKA (reference sequence). The CDR3 spans 14 residues. The CDR3 bases are TGCAGGGTAGGGGACAGGGGGCAAGACTATGGCTACACCTTC. Encoded protein: CRVGDRGQDYGYTF.

The chain joins TRBV27 to TRBJ1-2, with 9 bases that match TRBD1. With V trimmed by 5 bases and J by 6 bases, 10 bases remained unmatched. The germline V gene has CDR1 MNHEY and CDR2 SMNVEV (reference sequence). This CDR3 has 15 amino acids. The CDR3 bases are TGTGCCAGCAGTGTTACCGGGACAGGGAGACATGGCTACACCTTC. Protein sequence: CASSVTGTGRHGYTF.